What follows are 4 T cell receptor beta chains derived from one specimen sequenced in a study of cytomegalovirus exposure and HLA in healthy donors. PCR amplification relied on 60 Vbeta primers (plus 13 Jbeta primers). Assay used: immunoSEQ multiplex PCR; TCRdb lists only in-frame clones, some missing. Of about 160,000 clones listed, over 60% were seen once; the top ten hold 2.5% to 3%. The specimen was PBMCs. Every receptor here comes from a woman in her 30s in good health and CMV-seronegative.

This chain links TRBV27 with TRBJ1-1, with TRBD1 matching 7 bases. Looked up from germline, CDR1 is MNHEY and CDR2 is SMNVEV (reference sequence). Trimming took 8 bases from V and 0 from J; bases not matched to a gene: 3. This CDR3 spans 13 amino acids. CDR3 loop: CASGDSMNTEAFF. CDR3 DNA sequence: TGTGCCAGCGGGGACAGCATGAACACTGAAGCTTTCTTT.

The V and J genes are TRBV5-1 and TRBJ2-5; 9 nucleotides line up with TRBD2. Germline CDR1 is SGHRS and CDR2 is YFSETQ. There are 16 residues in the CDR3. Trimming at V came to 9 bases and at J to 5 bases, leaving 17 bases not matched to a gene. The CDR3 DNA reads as TGCGCCACCACACAAACACTGCGGGGGGGCGGTGAGACCCAGTACTTC. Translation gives CATTQTLRGGGETQYF.

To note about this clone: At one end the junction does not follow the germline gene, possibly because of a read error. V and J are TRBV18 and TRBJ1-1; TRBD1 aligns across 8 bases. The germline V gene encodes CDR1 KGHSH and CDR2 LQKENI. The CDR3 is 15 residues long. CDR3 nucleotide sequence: TGTGCCAGCTCACCCAAAAGGACAGGGAACGCTGAAGCTTTCTTT. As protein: CASSPKRTGNAEAFF. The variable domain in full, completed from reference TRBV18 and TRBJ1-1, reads NAGVMQNPRHLVRRRGQEARLRCSPMKGHSHVYWYRQLPEEGLKFMVYLQKENIIDESGMPKERFSAEFPKEGPSILRIQQVVRGDSAAYFCASSPKRTGNAEAFFGQGTRLTVV.

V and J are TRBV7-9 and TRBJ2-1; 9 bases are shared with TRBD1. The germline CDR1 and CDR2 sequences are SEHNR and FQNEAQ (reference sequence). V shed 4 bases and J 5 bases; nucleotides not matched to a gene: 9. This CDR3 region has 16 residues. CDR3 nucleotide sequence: TGTGCCAGCAGCTCCCAGGGACAGGGATATGACAATGAGCAGTTCTTC. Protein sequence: CASSSQGQGYDNEQFF.